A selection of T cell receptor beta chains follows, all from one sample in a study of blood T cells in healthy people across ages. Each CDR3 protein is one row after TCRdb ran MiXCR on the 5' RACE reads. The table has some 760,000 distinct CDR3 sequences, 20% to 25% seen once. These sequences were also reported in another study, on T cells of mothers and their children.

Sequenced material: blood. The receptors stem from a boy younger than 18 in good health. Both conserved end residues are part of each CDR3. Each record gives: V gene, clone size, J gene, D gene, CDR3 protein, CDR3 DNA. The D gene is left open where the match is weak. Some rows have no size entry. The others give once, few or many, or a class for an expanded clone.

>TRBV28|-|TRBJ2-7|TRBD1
CASSLGTGGSNEQYF
TGTGCCAGCAGTCTAGGGACAGGGGGCTCAAACGAGCAGTACTTC
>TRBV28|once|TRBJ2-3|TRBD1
CASTSPGTGLNTQYF
TGTGCCAGCACCTCACCCGGGACAGGGCTGAATACGCAGTATTTT
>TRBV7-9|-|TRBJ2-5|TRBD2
CASSQSVGGVETQYF
TGTGCCAGCAGCCAATCCGTCGGGGGGGTGGAGACCCAGTACTTC
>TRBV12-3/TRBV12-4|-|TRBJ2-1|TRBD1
CASSYGTGIVNEQFF
TGTGCCAGCAGTTATGGGACAGGGATTGTCAATGAGCAGTTCTTC
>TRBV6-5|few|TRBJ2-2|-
CASSYLGILTGELFF
TGTGCCAGCAGTTATTTGGGAATTTTAACCGGGGAGCTGTTTTTT
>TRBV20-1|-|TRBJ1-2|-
CSARDHGPLYGYTF
TGCAGTGCTAGAGATCACGGACCGCTCTATGGCTACACCTTC
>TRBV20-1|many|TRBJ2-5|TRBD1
CSAYGTVQETQYF
TGCAGTGCGTACGGGACAGTCCAAGAGACCCAGTACTTC
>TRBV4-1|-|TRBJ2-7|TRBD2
CASSGRLAGGNYEQYF
TGCGCCAGCAGCGGACGACTAGCGGGAGGGAACTACGAGCAGTACTTC
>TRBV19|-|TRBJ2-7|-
CASSIARSYEQYF
TGTGCCAGTAGTATAGCTCGGTCCTACGAGCAGTACTTC
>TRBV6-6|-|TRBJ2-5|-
CASSSDYQETQYF
TGTGCCAGCAGTTCGGACTACCAAGAGACCCAGTACTTC
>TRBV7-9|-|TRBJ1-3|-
CASSPRQGTTGNTKYF
TGTGCCAGCAGCCCTCGGCAAGGTACTACTGGAAACACCAAATATTTT
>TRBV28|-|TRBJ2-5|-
CASSLSAGEGEETQYF
TGTGCCAGCAGTTTAAGTGCAGGGGAGGGCGAAGAGACCCAGTACTTC
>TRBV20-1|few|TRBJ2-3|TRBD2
CSARTSGGYSSADTQYF
TGCAGTGCAAGGACTAGCGGGGGATATAGCAGTGCAGATACGCAGTATTTT
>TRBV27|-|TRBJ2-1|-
CASSLNQGWDEQFF
TGTGCCAGCAGTTTAAACCAGGGGTGGGATGAGCAGTTCTTC
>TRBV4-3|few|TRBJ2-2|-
CASSPGRGTGELFF
TGCGCCAGCAGCCCAGGGAGGGGGACCGGGGAGCTGTTTTTT
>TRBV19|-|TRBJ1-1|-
CASSIDGGTEAFF
TGTGCCAGTAGTATAGATGGGGGAACGGAAGCTTTCTTT
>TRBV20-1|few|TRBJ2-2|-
CSARRQERNTGELFF
TGCAGTGCTAGGAGACAGGAGAGGAACACCGGGGAGCTGTTTTTT